These 15 T cell receptor beta chains originate from one sample sequenced in a study of T cell repertoires in cytomegalovirus infection. From the reads, TCRdb called clonotypes with MiXCR, one entry per CDR3 protein. The sample lists roughly 500,000 distinct CDR3 sequences; over 9% were seen once. The sequenced material came from PBMCs. The receptors were gathered from a human donor in good health (CMV status not recorded). Some clones in this sample may be carry-over from other donors' samples.

The chain is built from TRBV5-4 and TRBJ1-1; no reliable D call. Trimming took off 4 bases at V and 10 bases at J, with 17 bases between the two ends. Germline V gene sequence: CDR1 SGHNT, CDR2 YYREEE (reference sequence). This CDR3 has 13 residues. The chain's CDR3 is CASSPGTHQGAFF. CDR3 DNA sequence: TGTGCCAGCAGCCCGGGTACTCACCAAGGAGCTTTCTTT.

The CDR3 loop reads CASSLSGTGGPGELFF. The CDR3 DNA sequence: TGTGCCAGCAGTTTAAGTGGGACAGGGGGCCCCGGGGAGCTGTTTTTT. The chain employs TRBV27 and TRBJ2-2; 12 bases map to TRBD1. CDR1 MNHEY and CDR2 SMNVEV come from the germline V gene (reference sequence). Germline trimming cut 2 bases from V and 6 bases from J; bases unmatched to any gene: 4. The CDR3 contains 16 residues.

In this sample, this clonotype turned up a few times. This chain connects TRBV5-4 to TRBJ2-5; D is possibly TRBD1 (5 bases). Germline V CDR1 and CDR2: SGHNT, YYREEE (reference sequence). This CDR3 is built from 12 residues. Deletions cut 10 bases from V and 3 bases from J, with 13 bases between. CDR3 in amino acids: CAGSFREETQYF. Here the CDR3 DNA reads TGTGCCGGGTCGTTCAGGGAAGAGACCCAGTACTTC.

At least ten counts were recorded for this clonotype. The chain carries TRBV12-3 or TRBV12-4 and TRBJ1-2; 11 nucleotides agree with TRBD1. This CDR3 has 16 amino acids. V lost 6 bases to trimming and J lost 8 bases; unmatched junction nucleotides: 14. The CDR3 nucleotides are TGTGCCAGCAGCTCAAGAGGACAGGGGGCAGGAGTCGGCTACACCTTC. Amino acids: CASSSRGQGAGVGYTF.

This clonotype occurred many times. CDR3 amino acids: CSVPKRGPNNEQFF. The CDR3 region has the DNA TGCAGTGTTCCGAAGCGCGGGCCAAACAATGAGCAGTTCTTC. The chain recombines TRBV20-1 with TRBJ2-1; D is possibly TRBD2 (5 bases). Trimming took 7 bases from V and 5 from J, leaving 18 bases between them. This CDR3 has 14 amino acids. Germline values: CDR1 DFQATT, CDR2 SNEGSKA (reference sequence).

In its sample, this clonotype was seen many times. This sequence joins TRBV7-6 and TRBJ2-2; maybe TRBD1 (5 bases). This CDR3 has 16 residues. V dropped 4 bases and J dropped 2 bases, with 14 bases sitting between them. The germline V gene has CDR1 SGHVS and CDR2 FNYEAQ. CDR3 loop: CASSSQTVLNTGELFF. Written as DNA, the CDR3 is TGTGCCAGCAGCTCCCAGACAGTCTTAAACACCGGGGAGCTGTTTTTT.

This clonotype was picked up many times. This chain connects TRBV6-5 to TRBJ1-5; tentatively, D is TRBD1 (5 bases). The V gene lost 0 bases and the J gene lost 1 base, with 10 bases spanning the gap. Germline CDR1 MNHEY, CDR2 SVGAGI. CDR3 size: 16 residues. The CDR3: CASSYSWQGSNQPQHF. The CDR3, as DNA: TGTGCCAGCAGTTACTCATGGCAGGGAAGCAATCAGCCCCAGCATTTT.

V is TRBV20-1 and J is TRBJ1-5; D unresolved. V lost 0 bases and J lost 7, with 13 bases in between. The CDR3 has 14 amino acids. The germline V gene has CDR1 DFQATT and CDR2 SNEGSKA (reference sequence). CDR3 residues: CSARESRGGQPQHF. CDR3 in DNA: TGCAGTGCTAGAGAGTCCCGAGGTGGCCAGCCCCAGCATTTT.

This clonotype was counted many times. The chain combines TRBV14 with TRBJ1-2; D remains unclear. V was pared by 5 bases and J by 2 bases, with 6 bases between. Germline-derived CDR1 and CDR2 are SGHDN and FVKESK. There are 12 residues in the CDR3. The CDR3 DNA reads as TGTGCCAGCAGCGTCGGAAACTATGGCTACACCTTC. It yields the protein CASSVGNYGYTF.

This clonotype was seen ten or more times. This chain links TRBV7-2 with TRBJ1-6; D is undetermined. CDR1 and CDR2 (germline): SGHTA, FQGNSA. V lost 6 bases, J lost 3 bases, and 12 bases lay in between. The CDR3 runs 15 residues. CDR3 amino acids: CASRPRVNYNSPLHF. CDR3 in DNA: TGTGCCAGCAGACCGAGGGTAAACTATAATTCACCCCTCCACTTT.

In its sample, this clonotype was seen a few times. V gene TRBV18 combines with J gene TRBJ1-3; TRBD1 agrees at 9 bases. Looked up from germline, CDR1 is KGHSH and CDR2 is LQKENI. The CDR3 covers 17 residues. Trimming removed 0 bases from V and 2 bases from J; junction bases left unmatched: 5. In DNA, the CDR3 is TGTGCCAGCTCACCACCCACGGGGACAGGGACTGGAAACACCATATATTTT. It is translated as CASSPPTGTGTGNTIYF.

This clonotype was seen a few times. The rearrangement links TRBV19 to TRBJ2-1; TRBD2 is a possible D gene (6 bases). The CDR3 spans 15 residues. CDR1 and CDR2 from the germline V gene are LNHDA and SQIVND (reference sequence). Trimming cost V 6 bases and J 2 bases, with 14 bases left between them. In nucleotides, the CDR3 is TGTGCCAGTAGCAAACGGGAGAACCCCTACAATGAGCAGTTCTTC. It specifies CASSKRENPYNEQFF.

This clonotype was seen ten or more times. V is TRBV3-1 and J is TRBJ2-7; 10 nucleotides align to TRBD1. The CDR3 is made up of 13 amino acids. Germline V gene sequence: CDR1 LGHDT, CDR2 YNNKEL (reference sequence). Germline trimming cut 4 bases from V and 6 bases from J; bases unmatched to any gene: 3. In nucleotides, the CDR3 is TGTGCCAGCAGCCGGGACAGGGGTAGCGAGCAGTACTTC. This gives the protein CASSRDRGSEQYF.

This clonotype was detected a few times. This sequence joins TRBV20-1 and TRBJ1-5; the match to TRBD1 covers 9 bases. Trimming at V came to 1 base and at J to 5 bases, leaving 0 bases not matched to a gene. Per germline, CDR1 DFQATT and CDR2 SNEGSKA (reference sequence). The CDR3 is 13 residues long. This CDR3 is CSARGQGDQPQHF. In nucleotides, the CDR3 is TGCAGTGCTAGAGGACAGGGGGATCAGCCCCAGCATTTT.

This clonotype was recorded a few times. This chain connects TRBV9 to TRBJ1-3; D call uncertain. The CDR3 is made up of 15 amino acids. V was pared by 4 bases and J by 4 bases, with 15 bases between. Germline CDR1 is SGDLS and CDR2 is YYNGEE. In nucleotides, the CDR3 is TGTGCCAGCAGCCCTCTGCCTGGGGAAGGAAACACCATATATTTT. It codes for CASSPLPGEGNTIYF.